The 29 T cell receptor beta chains presented below share a single source sample, sequenced in a study of cytomegalovirus exposure and HLA in healthy donors. Method: immunoSEQ multiplex PCR; TCRdb's copy keeps in-frame clones and lacks some. The sample has 130,000 or so clones, about 90% seen once. Source material: PBMCs. The receptors were sampled from a man aged 25-45 years in good health and CMV-seronegative.

As DNA, the CDR3 is TGCAGCGTTGAAGACAGTTCCTACGAGCAGTACTTC. Its protein is CSVEDSSYEQYF. This chain uses TRBV29-1 with TRBJ2-7; D ambiguous. The germline CDR1 and CDR2 sequences are SQVTM and ANQGSEA. Between the trimmed V and J ends, which lost 0 bases and 1 base, there was a span of 4 bases. The CDR3 sequence is 12 residues long.

The chain is built from TRBV6-5 and TRBJ2-7; tentative D call: TRBD1 (5 bases). Trimming pared 5 bases from V and 5 bases from J, leaving 13 bases between. Germline V gene sequence: CDR1 MNHEY, CDR2 SVGAGI. The CDR3 sequence is 13 residues long. CDR3 loop: CASSVHRFHEQYF. The CDR3 nucleotides read TGTGCCAGCAGTGTCCACAGGTTCCACGAGCAGTACTTC.

The CDR3 DNA reads TGTGCCAGTAGCCTTCGCGGGAATACGCAGTATTTT. Amino acid sequence: CASSLRGNTQYF. The chain employs TRBV2 and TRBJ2-3; perhaps TRBD2 as D (6 bases). Trimming took off 9 bases at V and 7 bases at J, with 14 bases between the two ends. Germline V gives CDR1 SNHLY, CDR2 FYNNEI. CDR3 length: 12 residues.

This clone appeared a few times. This chain links TRBV5-1 with TRBJ1-6; 8 nucleotides align to TRBD1. The CDR3 consists of 17 residues. Losses at the gene ends were 4 bases for V and 5 bases for J; bases not matched to a gene: 11. CDR1 is SGHRS, CDR2 YFSETQ, per germline. The CDR3, as DNA: TGCGCCAGCAGCCCCCAAGGACAGGGTTTCCATAATTCACCCCTCCACTTT. It translates to CASSPQGQGFHNSPLHF.

The rearrangement links TRBV25-1 to TRBJ2-2; tentatively, D is TRBD2 (7 bases). Germline CDR1 and CDR2: MGHDK and SYGVNS. This CDR3 contains 15 residues. With 4 bases removed from V and 7 bases from J, the gap between germline ends came to 16 bases. The CDR3 here is CASSAPPGGIGELFF. The CDR3 nucleotides read TGTGCCAGCAGTGCCCCCCCGGGGGGCATCGGGGAGCTGTTTTTT.

This clone was seen just once. The J gene is TRBJ2-7, the V gene TRBV10-2; 11 bases match TRBD2. The length of the CDR3 is 18 residues. Germline assignment: CDR1 WSHSY and CDR2 SAAADI. V lost 1 base, J lost 3 bases, and 11 bases stayed unmatched. The CDR3 nucleotides are TGCGCCAGCAGTGAGTTAGCGGGGGGGCAAAACGATCTCTACGAGCAGTACTTC. It translates to CASSELAGGQNDLYEQYF.

The chain employs TRBV6-6 and TRBJ2-1; 7 bases map to TRBD2. CDR3 length: 15 residues. Losses at the gene ends were 6 bases for V and 10 bases for J; bases not matched to a gene: 15. Germline CDR1 reads MNHNY; CDR2 reads SVGAGI (reference sequence). Written as DNA, the CDR3 is TGTGCCAGCAGCCGTCCTTCAAGCGGGGAAGGAGAGCAGTTCTTC. Translation gives CASSRPSSGEGEQFF.

The V gene is TRBV2, the J gene TRBJ1-6; the match to TRBD1 covers 8 bases. The germline CDR1 and CDR2 sequences are SNHLY and FYNNEI. The CDR3 runs to 15 residues. The trim removed 6 bases at V and 4 bases at J, leaving 5 bases unmatched. The CDR3, as DNA: TGTGCCAGCAGGGACAGGGTTGGGTATAATTCACCCCTCCACTTT. Residues: CASRDRVGYNSPLHF. The full variable domain, with the rest looked up from reference TRBV2 and TRBJ1-6, is EPEVTQTPSHQVTQMGQEVILRCVPISNHLYFYWYRQILGQKVEFLVSFYNNEISEKSEIFDDQFSVERPDGSNFTLKIRSTKLEDSAMYFCASRDRVGYNSPLHFGNGTRLTVT.

This chain connects TRBV11-2 to TRBJ1-5, with D unresolved. Germline V gene sequence: CDR1 SGHAT, CDR2 FQNNGV. The length of the CDR3 is 13 residues. V was cut by 3 bases and J by 9 bases, with 12 bases left in between. The DNA of the CDR3 is TGTGCCAGCAGCTTGAACCCAGAGGTGCCCCAGCATTTT. The encoded protein is CASSLNPEVPQHF.

V is TRBV19 and J is TRBJ1-2; D not certain. Trimming shortened V by 7 bases and J by 8 bases, and 11 bases separated the two germline ends. The CDR3 spans 11 residues. Germline lookup yields CDR1 LNHDA and CDR2 SQIVND (reference sequence). This CDR3 reads CASTGERGYTF. The DNA for the CDR3 is TGTGCCAGTACCGGGGAACGGGGCTACACCTTC.

The chain recombines TRBV4-1 with TRBJ1-2, with D maybe TRBD1 (5 bases). This CDR3 is 13 amino acids long. The germline V gene encodes CDR1 MGHRA and CDR2 YSYEKL. The V end lost 1 base, the J end lost 13 bases, and 16 bases lay between the germline ends. The CDR3 reads CASSQVSDTTGTF. The CDR3 bases are TGCGCCAGCAGCCAAGTGTCGGACACCACCGGCACCTTC.

The sample holds one count of this clone. The CDR3 region is CASSLRAPGTGGNTIYF. CDR3 DNA: TGCGCCAGCAGCTTGCGGGCCCCCGGGACAGGTGGAAACACCATATATTTT. The chain carries TRBV5-1 and TRBJ1-3; 8 bases fit TRBD1. This CDR3 has 17 residues. J lost 3 bases, V lost 1 base, and 9 bases had no gene match. Germline V gene lookup returns CDR1 SGHRS and CDR2 YFSETQ.

The chain links TRBV7-9 to TRBJ2-3, with 15 bases aligning to TRBD2. CDR3 length: 16 residues. The J segment lost 6 bases and the V segment lost 5 bases, leaving 6 bases of the junction unmatched. Germline CDR1 reads SEHNR; CDR2 reads FQNEAQ (reference sequence). The CDR3 spells CASSTGTSGGFDTQYF. The CDR3 nucleotides read TGTGCCAGCAGCACCGGGACTAGCGGGGGGTTTGATACGCAGTATTTT.

CDR3 sequence (DNA): TGTGCCAGCAGCTTAGCCCAGGTGGGCTATGGCTACACCTTC. Protein: CASSLAQVGYGYTF. The V gene is TRBV7-2, the J gene TRBJ1-2; no reliable D call. V lost 0 bases and J 4 bases, leaving 9 bases between the germline ends. This CDR3 spans 14 amino acids. Germline V gene sequence: CDR1 SGHTA, CDR2 FQGNSA.

The chain couples TRBV6-6 to TRBJ1-2, with D hard to call. Germline assignment: CDR1 MNHNY and CDR2 SVGAGI (reference sequence). V lost 2 bases, J lost 8 bases, and 15 bases lay in between. CDR3 length: 14 residues. In nucleotides, the CDR3 is TGTGCCAGCAGTTACAGCGGGTCCAGCGAGGGCTACACCTTC. As protein: CASSYSGSSEGYTF.

The J gene is TRBJ2-1, the V gene TRBV5-1; TRBD2 matches at 11 bases. With V trimmed by 1 base and J by 1 base, 7 bases remained unmatched. This CDR3 spans 18 amino acids. Germline CDR1 and CDR2: SGHRS and YFSETQ. Here the CDR3 reads CASSLMASGGSSYNEQFF. DNA for the CDR3: TGCGCCAGCAGCTTGATGGCTAGCGGGGGGTCTTCCTACAATGAGCAGTTCTTC.

The chain couples TRBV9 to TRBJ1-1, with D unclear. V lost 3 bases and J lost 5, with 8 bases in between. Germline V gene data show CDR1 as SGDLS and CDR2 as YYNGEE. The CDR3 consists of 12 residues. This CDR3 is CASSAVGTEAFF. CDR3 DNA: TGTGCCAGCAGCGCTGTCGGGACTGAAGCTTTCTTT.

The J gene is TRBJ1-1, the V gene TRBV7-2; D unclear. Germline V CDR1 and CDR2: SGHTA, FQGNSA. Trimming removed 3 bases from V and 5 bases from J, with 19 bases in between. The CDR3 contains 16 residues. The CDR3 nucleotides read TGTGCCAGCAGCTTCTCCCCCTTTAAGGGAGGGACTGAAGCTTTCTTT. Protein: CASSFSPFKGGTEAFF.

The chain's CDR3 is CASSHGQGLNYGYTF. For the CDR3, the DNA is TGCGCCAGCAGCCATGGACAGGGGCTAAACTATGGCTACACCTTC. The chain links TRBV4-3 to TRBJ1-2; 9 bases are a match to TRBD1. From germline, CDR1 is LGHNA and CDR2 YSLEER. V trimming: 3 bases; J trimming: 2 bases; junction bases outside the gene matches: 4. This CDR3 is 15 amino acids long.

The chain couples TRBV7-3 to TRBJ2-3; 12 positions match TRBD2. The CDR3 has 16 amino acids. Trimming cost V 4 bases and J 0 bases; bases outside gene matches: 2. Looked up from germline, CDR1 is SGHTA and CDR2 is FQGTGA. This chain's CDR3 is CASSSGTSGSTDTQYF. The DNA for the CDR3 is TGTGCCAGCAGCTCCGGGACTAGCGGGAGCACAGATACGCAGTATTTT. The full variable domain, with the rest looked up from reference TRBV7-3 and TRBJ2-3, is GAGVSQTPSNKVTEKGKYVELRCDPISGHTALYWYRQSLGQGPEFLIYFQGTGAADDSGLPNDRFFAVRPEGSVSTLKIQRTERGDSAVYLCASSSGTSGSTDTQYFGPGTRLTVL.

CDR3 sequence reads: CASTVEQGSNEQFF. CDR3 DNA sequence: TGTGCCAGCACCGTCGAACAGGGATCCAATGAGCAGTTCTTC. The chain employs TRBV7-2 and TRBJ2-1; tentative D call: TRBD1 (6 bases). The germline V and J ends were trimmed by 7 bases and 6 bases, with 16 bases remaining between them. The CDR3 sequence is 14 residues long. Germline values: CDR1 SGHTA, CDR2 FQGNSA.

V is TRBV6-6 and J is TRBJ2-5; unclear D gene. The CDR3 is 14 amino acids. V lost 4 bases and J lost 3, with 12 bases in between. Germline V CDR1 and CDR2: MNHNY, SVGAGI (reference sequence). CDR3 in amino acids: CASSSAAAKETQYF. Written as DNA, the CDR3 is TGTGCCAGCAGTTCCGCGGCGGCAAAAGAGACCCAGTACTTC.

The rearrangement links TRBV18 to TRBJ2-1; a possible D gene is TRBD2 (5 bases). V was trimmed by 0 bases and J by 12 bases, leaving 12 bases between them. This CDR3 comprises 13 residues. The germline V gene encodes CDR1 KGHSH and CDR2 LQKENI. CDR3 bases: TGTGCCAGCTCACCACCGGCCGACCGGGGGCAGTTCTTC. Residues: CASSPPADRGQFF.

J is TRBJ2-2 and V is TRBV5-1; D ambiguous. Germline V gene data show CDR1 as SGHRS and CDR2 as YFSETQ. CDR3 length equals 15 residues. V shed 3 bases and J shed 1 base, with 10 bases lying between them. The CDR3 is CASSSQYRNTGELFF. CDR3 DNA: TGCGCCAGCAGCTCCCAATACAGGAACACCGGGGAGCTGTTTTTT.

This clone was detected once. The chain links TRBV28 to TRBJ2-3; possibly TRBD1 for D (6 bases). The length of the CDR3 is 15 residues. V lost 7 bases, J lost 3 bases, and 17 bases lay in between. The germline V gene has CDR1 MDHEN and CDR2 SYDVKM. Here the CDR3 DNA reads TGTGCCAGCAATACAAGACAGGCCGGGACAGATACGCAGTATTTT. Amino acids: CASNTRQAGTDTQYF.

This rearrangement joins TRBV7-8 to TRBJ2-7, with a tentative D call TRBD2 (5 bases). This CDR3 is built from 15 residues. Germline CDR1 and CDR2: SGHVS and FQNEAQ. Trimming pared 5 bases from V and 5 bases from J, leaving 19 bases between. The CDR3 coding sequence is TGTGCCAGCAGCCCGAGGTGGGCAGCGAGGGACGAGCAGTACTTC. This encodes CASSPRWAARDEQYF.

The rearrangement uses TRBV7-9 and TRBJ2-7; the match to TRBD1 covers 12 bases. V was pared by 2 bases and J by 5 bases, with 4 bases of the junction left unmatched. This CDR3 comprises 15 residues. CDR1 and CDR2 (germline): SEHNR, FQNEAQ (reference sequence). CDR3 in DNA: TGTGCCAGCAGCTTATGGGGGACAGGGGGCAACGAGCAGTACTTC. It translates to CASSLWGTGGNEQYF.

This clone was recorded only once. The genes are TRBV7-6 and TRBJ1-3; a weak D match, TRBD1 (5 bases). The V end was cut by 2 bases, the J end by 0 bases, with 14 bases between. The CDR3 is made up of 17 amino acids. The germline V gene has CDR1 SGHVS and CDR2 FNYEAQ. CDR3 amino acids: CASSLSFGGSSGNTIYF. DNA for the CDR3: TGTGCCAGCAGCTTAAGTTTCGGGGGGAGCTCTGGAAACACCATATATTTT.

V is TRBV28 and J is TRBJ1-1, with 7 bases matching TRBD1. J lost 4 bases, V lost 2 bases, and 10 bases had no gene match. CDR3 length equals 16 residues. Germline CDR1 MDHEN, CDR2 SYDVKM. In nucleotides, the CDR3 is TGTGCCAGCAGTTTAGGGACAGCTACGGGTAGCACTGAAGCTTTCTTT. This gives the protein CASSLGTATGSTEAFF.